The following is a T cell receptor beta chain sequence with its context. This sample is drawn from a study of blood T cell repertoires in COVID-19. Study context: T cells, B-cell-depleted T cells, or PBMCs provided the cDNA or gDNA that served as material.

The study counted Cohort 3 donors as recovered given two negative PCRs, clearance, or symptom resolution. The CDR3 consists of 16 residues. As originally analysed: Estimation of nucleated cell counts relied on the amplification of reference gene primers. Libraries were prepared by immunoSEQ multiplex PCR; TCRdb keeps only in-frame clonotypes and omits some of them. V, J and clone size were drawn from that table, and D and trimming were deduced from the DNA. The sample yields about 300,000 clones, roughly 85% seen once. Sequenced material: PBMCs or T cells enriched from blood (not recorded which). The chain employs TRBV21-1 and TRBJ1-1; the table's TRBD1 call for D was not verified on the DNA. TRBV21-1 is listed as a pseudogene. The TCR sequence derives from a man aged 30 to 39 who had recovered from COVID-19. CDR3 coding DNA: TGTGCCAGCAACCCCCTGTTGGGGGCCGAGAACACTGAAGCTTTCTTT. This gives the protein CASNPLLGAENTEAFF.